This passage covers 31 T cell receptor beta chains from one sample sequenced in a study of OX40 agonist ivuxolimab in advanced cancers. Clones were read by immunoSEQ multiplex PCR, and TCRdb kept only the in-frame ones, dropping some. The sample yields 60,000 to 90,000 clones, roughly 90% seen once. The sample here was CD4+ or CD8+ T cells sorted from blood, taken in a trial of the OX40 agonist ivuxolimab. All receptors derive from an adult with an advanced solid tumor such as melanoma, head and neck, liver or kidney cancer.

The V gene is TRBV4-3, the J gene TRBJ2-1, with 8 bases aligning to TRBD2. Per germline, CDR1 LGHNA and CDR2 YSLEER. The CDR3 totals 17 residues. The V gene end was trimmed by 0 bases and the J gene end by 3 bases; junction bases not matched to a gene: 7. CDR3 DNA sequence: TGCGCCAGCAGCCAAGACGCACTTGCGGGAGGCTACAATGAGCAGTTCTTC. It yields the protein CASSQDALAGGYNEQFF.

The chain has TRBV19 and TRBJ1-2; maybe TRBD1 (5 bases). This CDR3 region has 12 residues. The germline V gene has CDR1 LNHDA and CDR2 SQIVND (reference sequence). V lost 5 bases and J lost 4, with 8 bases in between. Written as DNA, the CDR3 is TGTGCCAGTAGTGGGGGGACCTATGGCTACACCTTC. It encodes CASSGGTYGYTF.

In DNA form, the CDR3 reads TGTGCCAGCAGGGCTGCTCAGACTAGCTCTGCTTCCGAGCAGTACTTC. Encoded protein: CASRAAQTSSASEQYF. V and J are TRBV5-4 and TRBJ2-7; TRBD2 aligns across 7 bases. The CDR3 spans 16 residues. The V segment lost 5 bases and the J segment 6 bases; nucleotides outside the gene matches: 17. Germline V lookup: CDR1 SGHNT, CDR2 YYREEE (reference sequence).

The chain combines TRBV2 with TRBJ1-2, with a tentative D call TRBD1 (5 bases). The CDR3 sequence is 14 residues long. Trimming pared 1 base from V and 8 bases from J, leaving 14 bases between. Looked up from germline, CDR1 is SNHLY and CDR2 is FYNNEI. CDR3 in amino acids: CASSEVGVRGGYTF. The CDR3 DNA sequence: TGTGCCAGCAGTGAAGTGGGGGTTAGGGGCGGCTACACCTTC.

The gene calls are TRBV29-1 and TRBJ2-5, with 7 bases matching TRBD1. V was pared by 0 bases and J by 2 bases, with 3 bases of the junction left unmatched. CDR1 SQVTM and CDR2 ANQGSEA come from the germline V gene. The CDR3 consists of 14 residues. The CDR3 reads CSVEDTGQQETQYF. The DNA of the CDR3 is TGCAGCGTTGAAGATACGGGACAGCAAGAGACCCAGTACTTC.

The CDR3 DNA reads as TGTGCCAGCTCACCACCGAGAGGGACAGGGGCCCCGAACACTGAAGCTTTCTTT. It is translated as CASSPPRGTGAPNTEAFF. The chain carries TRBV18 and TRBJ1-1; 10 bases are a match to TRBD1. From germline, CDR1 is KGHSH and CDR2 LQKENI. V shed 0 bases and J 1 base; nucleotides not matched to a gene: 8. This CDR3 is built from 18 residues.

The chain uses TRBV7-9 and TRBJ1-5; weak D call: TRBD1 (6 bases). This CDR3 comprises 14 residues. The germline CDR1 and CDR2 sequences are SEHNR and FQNEAQ (reference sequence). V was trimmed by 5 bases and J by 4 bases, leaving 12 bases between them. The CDR3 DNA reads as TGTGCCAGCAGCGCCCGGGACACAAATCAGCCCCAGCATTTT. The encoded protein is CASSARDTNQPQHF.

The chain combines TRBV10-1 with TRBJ2-2; 7 bases fit TRBD1. CDR3 length: 14 residues. In germline, CDR1 is WNHNN, CDR2 SYGVQD (reference sequence). V was pared by 5 bases and J by 5 bases, with 5 bases of the junction left unmatched. CDR3 sequence reads: CASSTGTATGELFF. The CDR3 nucleotides are TGCGCCAGCAGTACCGGGACAGCAACCGGGGAGCTGTTTTTT.

The rearrangement links TRBV4-1 to TRBJ2-4, with D possibly matching TRBD2 (5 bases). Germline CDR1 is MGHRA and CDR2 is YSYEKL. V was pared by 8 bases and J by 5 bases, with 22 bases between. The CDR3 length is 16 residues. CDR3 sequence reads: CASRLNEASRENIQYF. The CDR3, as DNA: TGCGCCAGCCGCCTAAACGAGGCTAGCAGAGAAAACATTCAGTACTTC.

This chain uses TRBV16 with TRBJ1-2; D is possibly TRBD1 (6 bases). CDR3 length: 16 residues. The germline gives CDR1 KGHSY, CDR2 FQNENV. The V gene lost 2 bases and the J gene lost 8 bases, with 21 bases spanning the gap. CDR3 protein: CASSQVAPGASQGYTF. Here the CDR3 DNA reads TGTGCCAGCAGCCAAGTGGCACCGGGGGCAAGTCAAGGCTACACCTTC.

This chain joins TRBV4-2 and TRBJ2-5; possibly TRBD2 for D (6 bases). The CDR3 loop spans 18 amino acids. Trimming took 4 bases from V and 2 from J, leaving 23 bases between them. The germline V gene has CDR1 LGHNA and CDR2 YNFKEQ. CDR3 nucleotide sequence: TGTGCCAGCAGCCTCCTTGGAAATGCGGGCGGGGTACAAGAGACCCAGTACTTC. The encoded protein is CASSLLGNAGGVQETQYF.

The chain links TRBV30 to TRBJ2-7; D might be TRBD1 (6 bases). The length of the CDR3 is 15 residues. Trimming removed 4 bases at V and 0 bases at J, with 16 bases between. From germline, CDR1 is GTSNPN and CDR2 SVGIG (reference sequence). The CDR3 DNA reads as TGTGCCTGGACCCCGCGGACAGAGCCCTCCTACGAGCAGTACTTC. Translation gives CAWTPRTEPSYEQYF.

This chain links TRBV4-3 with TRBJ1-2, with no clear D. The germline V and J ends were trimmed by 0 bases and 5 bases, with 7 bases remaining between them. There are 13 residues in the CDR3. In germline, CDR1 is LGHNA, CDR2 YSLEER. CDR3 sequence reads: CASSQDSAYGYTF. The CDR3 nucleotides read TGCGCCAGCAGCCAAGATTCGGCTTATGGCTACACCTTC.

This clone was picked up a small number of times. This sequence joins TRBV7-9 and TRBJ1-2, with D unclear. CDR3 size: 14 residues. Trimming cost V 2 bases and J 1 base, with 8 bases left between them. Germline V gene lookup returns CDR1 SEHNR and CDR2 FQNEAQ (reference sequence). As DNA, the CDR3 is TGTGCCAGCAGCTTATCGTCACTTAACTATGGCTACACCTTC. Protein sequence: CASSLSSLNYGYTF.

The genes are TRBV27 and TRBJ1-4, with 10 nucleotides matching TRBD1. The V segment lost 5 bases and the J segment 5 bases; nucleotides outside the gene matches: 8. This CDR3 has 16 residues. Germline V gives CDR1 MNHEY, CDR2 SMNVEV (reference sequence). The CDR3 loop reads CASSTRQGAGNEKLFF. The CDR3 region has the DNA TGTGCCAGCAGTACCCGACAGGGGGCAGGAAATGAAAAACTGTTTTTT.

This rearrangement joins TRBV28 to TRBJ1-2; D not certain. This CDR3 has 12 residues. Trimming cost V 7 bases and J 3 bases, with 9 bases left between them. Germline V gives CDR1 MDHEN, CDR2 SYDVKM. This chain's CDR3 is CASTYRDYGYTF. Here the CDR3 DNA reads TGTGCCAGCACTTATCGGGACTATGGCTACACCTTC.

J is TRBJ2-3 and V is TRBV6-1; D perhaps matches TRBD2 (5 bases). V lost 0 bases and J 7 bases, leaving 11 bases between the germline ends. This CDR3 spans 14 amino acids. Germline lookup yields CDR1 MNHNS and CDR2 SASEGT. CDR3: CASSEALRGNTQYF. In DNA, the CDR3 is TGTGCCAGCAGTGAAGCGCTTCGGGGAAATACGCAGTATTTT.

This chain joins TRBV28 and TRBJ2-7; 9 nucleotides line up with TRBD2. This CDR3 contains 16 residues. Germline trimming cut 7 bases from V and 3 bases from J; bases unmatched to any gene: 13. Germline V lookup: CDR1 MDHEN, CDR2 SYDVKM. CDR3 in DNA: TGTGCCAGCAAGTCAATGGCTAGCGGGACCTACTACGAGCAGTACTTC. Translating gives CASKSMASGTYYEQYF.

The chain joins TRBV29-1 to TRBJ2-1; TRBD2 agrees at 10 bases. Germline lookup yields CDR1 SQVTM and CDR2 ANQGSEA. The CDR3 has 17 amino acids. V lost 3 bases and J lost 7; bases outside the gene matches: 15. CDR3 sequence reads: CSVERLAGAGPTNEQFF. CDR3 nucleotide sequence: TGCAGCGTTGAGCGGCTAGCGGGAGCAGGTCCTACGAATGAGCAGTTCTTC.

The chain has TRBV10-3 and TRBJ2-1, with TRBD2 matching 10 bases. J gave up 9 bases and V 4 bases, and 9 bases lay outside the gene matches. Germline assignment: CDR1 ENHRY and CDR2 SYGVKD. This CDR3 spans 15 amino acids. In DNA form, the CDR3 reads TGTGCCATCAGTGGGCTAGCGGGAGTTGGTGGTGAGCAGTTCTTC. It specifies CAISGLAGVGGEQFF.

The chain has TRBV5-1 and TRBJ2-7, with 7 bases matching TRBD1. Germline V gene data show CDR1 as SGHRS and CDR2 as YFSETQ. With V trimmed by 3 bases and J by 6 bases, 12 bases remained unmatched. This CDR3 has 15 residues. This CDR3 is CASSSTGTPASEQYF. The CDR3 bases are TGCGCCAGCAGCTCGACAGGGACCCCCGCCTCCGAGCAGTACTTC.

This clone came up a few times. This chain joins TRBV28 and TRBJ2-7; 8 positions agree with TRBD1. The germline V gene encodes CDR1 MDHEN and CDR2 SYDVKM. The CDR3 is 14 residues long. V was pared by 9 bases and J by 3 bases, with 10 bases of the junction left unmatched. DNA of the CDR3: TGTGCCAGTAGTCCCCCAGGGGGCTTCTACGAGCAGTACTTC. The encoded protein is CASSPPGGFYEQYF.

The V and J genes are TRBV5-1 and TRBJ2-7; 10 bases are shared with TRBD1. The trim removed 2 bases at V and 4 bases at J, leaving 3 bases unmatched. The CDR3 has 14 amino acids. CDR1 and CDR2 (germline): SGHRS, YFSETQ. The CDR3: CASSFGQGEYEQYF. The CDR3 bases are TGCGCCAGCAGCTTTGGACAGGGGGAATACGAGCAGTACTTC. The full variable domain, its missing parts supplied by reference TRBV5-1 and TRBJ2-7, is KAGVTQTPRYLIKTRGQQVTLSCSPISGHRSVSWYQQTPGQGLQFLFEYFSETQRNKGNFPGRFSGRQFSNSRSEMNVSTLELGDSALYLCASSFGQGEYEQYFGPGTRLTVT.

The chain joins TRBV18 to TRBJ1-2; D gene uncertain. The CDR3 is made up of 15 amino acids. In germline, CDR1 is KGHSH, CDR2 LQKENI. The ends were cut back, 3 bases at V and 10 bases at J, with 21 bases in the middle. In DNA form, the CDR3 reads TGTGCCAGCTCACCTTCACTCGAGGAATTTTGGACCTACACCTTC. Translated: CASSPSLEEFWTYTF.

This clone has a single count. The chain carries TRBV28 and TRBJ2-7; 7 bases match TRBD1. V shed 8 bases, J shed 3 bases, and the junction held 19 bases outside the gene matches. Germline CDR1 and CDR2: MDHEN and SYDVKM. There are 17 residues in the CDR3. CDR3 loop: CASVMTGNRLGLYEQYF. The CDR3 region has the DNA TGTGCCAGCGTCATGACAGGGAACCGATTAGGGCTCTACGAGCAGTACTTC.

The table lists this clone with a few counts. This chain connects TRBV30 to TRBJ1-5; D gene ambiguous. Germline CDR1 and CDR2: GTSNPN and SVGIG (reference sequence). This CDR3 spans 14 amino acids. Between the trimmed V and J ends, which lost 1 base and 2 bases, there was a span of 9 bases. CDR3 DNA: TGTGCCTGGAGTGGGGCAGGCGGCAATCAGCCCCAGCATTTT. It yields the protein CAWSGAGGNQPQHF.

A few counts support this clone. The chain uses TRBV2 and TRBJ1-5, with D hard to call. Germline V CDR1 and CDR2: SNHLY, FYNNEI. V dropped 8 bases and J dropped 1 base, with 15 bases sitting between them. CDR3 length: 15 residues. The CDR3 spells CASGQDGLSNQPQHF. CDR3 sequence (DNA): TGTGCCAGCGGCCAGGACGGACTCAGCAATCAGCCCCAGCATTTT.

This chain's CDR3 is CAISEGGDRLVGYTF. The CDR3 DNA sequence: TGTGCCATCAGTGAGGGCGGGGACCGACTCGTCGGCTACACCTTC. This chain connects TRBV10-3 to TRBJ1-2, with a weak D call TRBD1 (5 bases). Germline V CDR1 and CDR2: ENHRY, SYGVKD. The CDR3 has 15 residues. The V end lost 2 bases, the J end lost 8 bases, and 18 bases lay between the germline ends.

The genes are TRBV19 and TRBJ2-7, with TRBD2 matching 11 bases. J lost 2 bases, V lost 3 bases, and 3 bases had no gene match. The CDR3 length is 15 residues. Germline values: CDR1 LNHDA, CDR2 SQIVND (reference sequence). The CDR3 sequence is CASSMASGGTYEQYF. CDR3 bases: TGTGCCAGTAGTATGGCTAGCGGGGGGACCTACGAGCAGTACTTC.

This chain connects TRBV7-7 to TRBJ1-4; 8 bases match TRBD1. The germline CDR1 and CDR2 sequences are SSHAT and FNYEAQ (reference sequence). The CDR3 loop spans 13 amino acids. With 5 bases clipped from V and 7 bases from J, the junction kept 3 bases outside the gene matches. The CDR3 loop reads CASSRDRGEKLFF. Written as DNA, the CDR3 is TGTGCCAGCAGCCGCGACAGGGGTGAAAAACTGTTTTTT.

There are a few counts of this clone. The rearrangement uses TRBV30 and TRBJ1-1; D is uncertain. V lost 2 bases, J lost 1 base, and 8 bases lay in between. Germline V gene sequence: CDR1 GTSNPN, CDR2 SVGIG (reference sequence). CDR3 length: 13 residues. CDR3 protein: CAWSYGKNTEAFF. The CDR3 DNA sequence: TGTGCCTGGAGTTACGGAAAGAACACTGAAGCTTTCTTT. Variable domain in full (rest from reference TRBV30 and TRBJ1-1): SQTIHQWPATLVQPVGSPLSLECTVEGTSNPNLYWYRQAAGRGLQLLFYSVGIGQISSEVPQNLSASRPQDRQFILSSKKLLLSDSGFYLCAWSYGKNTEAFFGQGTRLTVV.